One sample yielded the 3 T cell receptor beta chains listed below, sequenced in a study of CD8 T cells in Susac syndrome. An amount of RNA that ranged from 0.5 to 1 ug was reverse transcribed with random hexamers. One entry per CDR3 protein, called by TCRdb with MiXCR from the immunoSEQ multiplex PCR reads. The repertoire includes around 170,000 distinct CDR3 sequences, roughly 94% of them detected once, and 0.12% sits in the top ten. The specimen was CD4+ T cells from PBMCs. These receptors were taken from a human donor with Susac syndrome.

The V call is TRBV20-1, the J call TRBJ1-6, with D possibly being TRBD1 (6 bases). CDR1 DFQATT and CDR2 SNEGSKA come from the germline V gene (reference sequence). Between the trimmed V and J ends, which lost 5 bases and 13 bases, there was a span of 18 bases. This CDR3 is 13 amino acids long. CDR3 region: CSAYMGGGVPLHF. In DNA, the CDR3 is TGCAGTGCTTATATGGGGGGCGGTGTTCCCCTCCACTTT.

V gene TRBV10-3 combines with J gene TRBJ2-7; 7 bases align to TRBD1. CDR1 and CDR2 (germline): ENHRY, SYGVKD. With V trimmed by 2 bases and J by 0 bases, 10 bases remained unmatched. The CDR3 covers 17 residues. The CDR3 region is CAISEALTGDHSYEQYF. In DNA, the CDR3 is TGTGCCATCAGTGAGGCCCTAACAGGGGACCACTCCTACGAGCAGTACTTC.

The chain couples TRBV20-1 to TRBJ1-2; D not resolved. Looked up from germline, CDR1 is DFQATT and CDR2 is SNEGSKA (reference sequence). The CDR3 is 12 residues long. Trimming shortened V by 2 bases and J by 4 bases, and 8 bases separated the two germline ends. CDR3 in amino acids: CSARFAGYGYTF. Written as DNA, the CDR3 is TGCAGTGCTAGATTTGCGGGCTATGGCTACACCTTC.